Below, one T cell receptor (beta chain) is given with its context. The record originates from a study of control samples from healthy donors and cancer patients. The germline gives CDR1 LNHDA, CDR2 SQIVND (reference sequence). V lost 1 base to trimming and J lost 5 bases; unmatched junction nucleotides: 7. The CDR3 has 15 amino acids. TCRdb's table, derived via immunoSEQ multiplex PCR, lists solely in-frame clones and lacks some. The repertoire includes around 94,000 clones, just over 90% of them detected once, and less than 2.5% sits in the top ten. The chain has TRBV19 and TRBJ2-7; 8 bases align to TRBD2. Sequenced input: blood. The sequence derives from a woman between 18 and 29 years old in good health. The CDR3 nucleotides are TGTGCCAGTAGTATAGTCCACGGGAGGGCCCACGAGCAGTACTTC. It translates to CASSIVHGRAHEQYF. The full variable domain, its missing parts supplied by reference TRBV19 and TRBJ2-7, is DGGITQSPKYLFRKEGQNVTLSCEQNLNHDAMYWYRQDPGQGLRLIYYSQIVNDFQKGDIAEGYSVSREKKESFPLTVTSAQKNPTAFYLCASSIVHGRAHEQYFGPGTRLTVT.